These 31 T cell receptor beta chains were sequenced from one sample in a study of cytomegalovirus exposure and HLA in healthy donors. Measured with immunoSEQ multiplex PCR; TCRdb has only the in-frame clones, and not every one. The table includes 150,000 to 180,000 clones, 65% to 90% detected once. The sample consisted of PBMCs. These TCRs come from a man between 18 and 35 years old in good health and CMV-seropositive.

V usage is TRBV5-1 and J usage is TRBJ1-1; 7 bases match TRBD1. The CDR3 consists of 14 residues. Germline CDR1 and CDR2: SGHRS and YFSETQ. J lost 7 bases, V lost 4 bases, and 10 bases had no gene match. CDR3 protein: CASSLTETGVEAFF. As DNA, the CDR3 is TGCGCCAGCAGCCTAACTGAAACAGGGGTTGAAGCTTTCTTT.

The table lists this clone with a count of one. The chain has TRBV5-1 and TRBJ1-2, with a tentative D call TRBD1 (6 bases). CDR3 size: 16 residues. The germline gives CDR1 SGHRS, CDR2 YFSETQ. The V end was cut by 0 bases, the J end by 4 bases, with 16 bases between. The CDR3 DNA is TGCGCCAGCAGCTTGGATCTAGCAGGGGACGGCTATGGCTACACCTTC. Protein sequence: CASSLDLAGDGYGYTF.

The rearrangement links TRBV2 to TRBJ1-2, with D hard to call. The ends were cut back, 4 bases at V and 4 bases at J, with 13 bases in the middle. The CDR3 is made up of 14 amino acids. Germline lookup yields CDR1 SNHLY and CDR2 FYNNEI. The CDR3 DNA is TGTGCCAGCAGTGTTCGGGGATCCGCCTATGGCTACACCTTC. Translated, it gives CASSVRGSAYGYTF.

This clone has a handful of counts. The V call is TRBV7-2, the J call TRBJ1-5, with D possibly matching TRBD1 (5 bases). The CDR3 is 13 residues long. Deletions cut 5 bases from V and 4 bases from J, with 9 bases between. Germline V CDR1 and CDR2: SGHTA, FQGNSA. The CDR3 nucleotides are TGTGCCAGCAGCGTCCGGGGGAATCAGCCCCAGCATTTT. It yields the protein CASSVRGNQPQHF.

This chain links TRBV29-1 with TRBJ2-3; a possible D gene is TRBD1 (5 bases). V lost 6 bases and J lost 0, with 22 bases in between. The CDR3 runs to 17 residues. The germline V gene has CDR1 SQVTM and CDR2 ANQGSEA. For the CDR3, the DNA is TGCAGCGTCGGCGGCAGGGTCCCCGCGGCTAGCACAGATACGCAGTATTTT. It codes for CSVGGRVPAASTDTQYF.

This rearrangement joins TRBV14 to TRBJ1-1; D possibly corresponds to TRBD1 (6 bases). The V gene lost 0 bases and the J gene lost 3 bases, with 32 bases spanning the gap. This CDR3 is 22 amino acids long. Germline V gene sequence: CDR1 SGHDN, CDR2 FVKESK. CDR3 coding DNA: TGTGCCAGCAGCCAAGATCCCAGCGAGCTTTCCTACAGGGTCCCTGGAGACACTGAAGCTTTCTTT. This codes for CASSQDPSELSYRVPGDTEAFF.

The chain links TRBV27 to TRBJ2-1; maybe TRBD2 (5 bases). The V end was cut by 6 bases, the J end by 9 bases, with 15 bases between. The CDR3 extends over 13 amino acids. Germline V gene data show CDR1 as MNHEY and CDR2 as SMNVEV (reference sequence). The CDR3 loop reads CASSQFGKVEQFF. For the CDR3, the DNA is TGTGCCAGCAGCCAATTCGGGAAGGTTGAGCAGTTCTTC.

The chain is built from TRBV5-5 and TRBJ2-1; 7 bases match TRBD2. This CDR3 has 17 residues. Germline V gives CDR1 SGHKS, CDR2 YYEKEE (reference sequence). Losses at the gene ends were 0 bases for V and 5 bases for J; bases not matched to a gene: 11. CDR3: CASSLASGTITDNEQFF. CDR3 coding DNA: TGTGCCAGCAGCTTGGCCTCCGGGACTATAACGGACAATGAGCAGTTCTTC.

CDR3 bases: TGTGCCAGCAGTGAATGGGCGAAGGAAGCTTTCTTT. As protein: CASSEWAKEAFF. This chain links TRBV2 with TRBJ1-1; D unclear. Germline CDR1 and CDR2: SNHLY and FYNNEI. CDR3 length equals 12 residues. Trimming removed 2 bases from V and 8 bases from J, with 9 bases in between. Together with reference TRBV2 and TRBJ1-1, the CDR3 gives the full variable domain: EPEVTQTPSHQVTQMGQEVILRCVPISNHLYFYWYRQILGQKVEFLVSFYNNEISEKSEIFDDQFSVERPDGSNFTLKIRSTKLEDSAMYFCASSEWAKEAFFGQGTRLTVV.

This clone showed up just a few times. This chain uses TRBV29-1 with TRBJ1-6; 10 bases fit TRBD1. The CDR3 sequence is 13 residues long. Germline CDR1 reads SQVTM; CDR2 reads ANQGSEA. The V segment lost 6 bases and the J segment 8 bases; nucleotides outside the gene matches: 4. CDR3 in amino acids: CSVLGQGDSPLHF. The DNA of the CDR3 is TGCAGCGTCCTCGGACAGGGGGATTCACCCCTCCACTTT.

V gene TRBV4-1 combines with J gene TRBJ2-3; 10 bases fit TRBD2. The ends lost 0 bases at V and 4 bases at J; junction bases unmatched: 7. The CDR3 loop spans 17 amino acids. The germline CDR1 and CDR2 sequences are MGHRA and YSYEKL. The CDR3 is CASSQEGAGGPSDTQYF. In DNA form, the CDR3 reads TGCGCCAGCAGCCAAGAAGGAGCGGGGGGGCCGTCAGATACGCAGTATTTT.

A few counts support this clone. The chain is built from TRBV9 and TRBJ1-2; 7 nucleotides match TRBD1. The V gene's germline CDR1 is SGDLS and CDR2 YYNGEE. The CDR3 loop spans 14 amino acids. Trimming cost V 4 bases and J 9 bases; bases outside gene matches: 12. CDR3 sequence reads: CASSPQGSDRSYTF. CDR3 bases: TGTGCCAGCAGCCCCCAGGGTTCGGACAGGAGCTACACCTTC.

This chain joins TRBV4-3 and TRBJ1-5; D unclear. The CDR3 spans 15 residues. Trimming took off 4 bases at V and 3 bases at J, with 13 bases between the two ends. CDR1 is LGHNA and CDR2 is YSLEER in the germline V gene. The CDR3, as DNA: TGCGCCAGCAGCCGCTGGCGGGATTACAATCAGCCCCAGCATTTT. This encodes CASSRWRDYNQPQHF.

The V and J genes are TRBV6-5 and TRBJ2-1, with no clear D. The ends were cut back, 2 bases at V and 2 bases at J, with 7 bases in the middle. The germline V gene encodes CDR1 MNHEY and CDR2 SVGAGI. The CDR3 contains 14 residues. The CDR3 sequence is CASSYEAAYNEQFF. The CDR3 nucleotides read TGTGCCAGCAGTTACGAGGCGGCCTACAATGAGCAGTTCTTC.

The gene calls are TRBV19 and TRBJ2-5; the D gene is possibly TRBD1 (5 bases). Trimming pared 8 bases from V and 3 bases from J, leaving 13 bases between. Germline V CDR1 and CDR2: LNHDA, SQIVND (reference sequence). The CDR3 consists of 13 residues. CDR3 loop: CASSRGREETQYF. The CDR3 region has the DNA TGTGCCAGTTCTAGGGGCAGAGAAGAGACCCAGTACTTC.

The chain uses TRBV13 and TRBJ1-1; the D gene is possibly TRBD1 (5 bases). V was clipped by 4 bases and J by 2 bases, with 8 bases between them. CDR1 is PRHDT, CDR2 FYEKMQ, per germline (reference sequence). This CDR3 is built from 13 residues. CDR3 bases: TGTGCCAGCAGCTCCGGACACAACACTGAAGCTTTCTTT. Protein sequence: CASSSGHNTEAFF. Variable domain in full (rest from reference TRBV13 and TRBJ1-1): AAGVIQSPRHLIKEKRETATLKCYPIPRHDTVYWYQQGPGQDPQFLISFYEKMQSDKGSIPDRFSAQQFSDYHSELNMSSLELGDSALYFCASSSGHNTEAFFGQGTRLTVV.

V and J are TRBV9 and TRBJ1-3, with 10 positions matching TRBD1. Germline CDR1 reads SGDLS; CDR2 reads YYNGEE. The CDR3 has 17 amino acids. The V segment lost 0 bases and the J segment 3 bases; nucleotides outside the gene matches: 6. CDR3 residues: CASSVASDRGLGNTIYF. CDR3 nucleotide sequence: TGTGCCAGCAGCGTAGCGAGTGACAGGGGGCTTGGAAACACCATATATTTT. Variable domain in full (rest from reference TRBV9 and TRBJ1-3): DSGVTQTPKHLITATGQRVTLRCSPRSGDLSVYWYQQSLDQGLQFLIQYYNGEERAKGNILERFSAQQFPDLHSELNLSSLELGDSALYFCASSVASDRGLGNTIYFGEGSWLTVV.

The chain links TRBV6-5 to TRBJ2-7, with TRBD2 as a possible D gene (5 bases). CDR3 size: 15 residues. CDR1 is MNHEY, CDR2 SVGAGI, per germline. The germline V and J ends were trimmed by 8 bases and 3 bases, with 20 bases remaining between them. CDR3 sequence (DNA): TGTGCCAGCCACGGAGAGGGCGGCGGACTCTACGAGCAGTACTTC. Its translation is CASHGEGGGLYEQYF.

The gene calls are TRBV7-9 and TRBJ1-5; no firm D call. The CDR3 contains 15 residues. Looked up from germline, CDR1 is SEHNR and CDR2 is FQNEAQ (reference sequence). The V gene lost 0 bases and the J gene lost 0 bases, with 6 bases spanning the gap. CDR3 amino acids: CASSLAGISNQPQHF. The CDR3 region has the DNA TGTGCCAGCAGCTTAGCCGGGATTAGCAATCAGCCCCAGCATTTT.

This chain connects TRBV5-1 to TRBJ2-3; D is unclear. The CDR3 loop spans 13 amino acids. Germline values: CDR1 SGHRS, CDR2 YFSETQ. Deletions cut 5 bases from V and 3 bases from J, with 10 bases between. CDR3 residues: CASSVGLTDTQYF. The CDR3 nucleotides read TGCGCCAGCAGTGTGGGCTTAACAGATACGCAGTATTTT.

The rearrangement uses TRBV7-9 and TRBJ1-1; a weak D match, TRBD1 (5 bases). Germline assignment: CDR1 SEHNR and CDR2 FQNEAQ (reference sequence). The ends were cut back, 7 bases at V and 5 bases at J, with 14 bases in the middle. CDR3 length: 13 residues. This chain's CDR3 is CASKLIQGTEAFF. Here the CDR3 DNA reads TGTGCCAGCAAACTAATTCAGGGAACTGAAGCTTTCTTT.

The V gene is TRBV4-3, the J gene TRBJ2-7, with D perhaps TRBD1 (6 bases). CDR1 and CDR2 (germline): LGHNA, YSLEER. V lost 0 bases and J lost 1, with 10 bases in between. This CDR3 is built from 15 residues. The DNA of the CDR3 is TGCGCCAGCAGCCAAGAGCCAGGGGCGTCCTACGAGCAGTACTTC. Translation gives CASSQEPGASYEQYF.

The J gene is TRBJ1-6, the V gene TRBV6-6; 7 nucleotides align to TRBD1. The CDR3 contains 15 residues. Germline V gives CDR1 MNHNY, CDR2 SVGAGI (reference sequence). The V and J ends lost 8 bases and 11 bases, in that order; junction bases with no gene match: 15. The CDR3 here is CASREGVTQGAPLHF. CDR3 in DNA: TGTGCCAGCCGAGAGGGGGTTACGCAGGGGGCACCCCTCCACTTT.

The chain employs TRBV15 and TRBJ2-7; a possible D gene is TRBD2 (6 bases). The V gene lost 4 bases and the J gene lost 5 bases, with 18 bases spanning the gap. Germline-derived CDR1 and CDR2 are LNHNV and YYDKDF (reference sequence). The CDR3 is 15 residues long. The CDR3 protein is CATSKRTGVTDEQYF. DNA for the CDR3: TGTGCCACCAGCAAAAGGACGGGAGTGACCGACGAGCAGTACTTC.

The chain uses TRBV6-5 and TRBJ2-1; weak D call: TRBD1 (5 bases). The germline gives CDR1 MNHEY, CDR2 SVGAGI. The CDR3 loop spans 14 amino acids. With 7 bases removed from V and 2 bases from J, the gap between germline ends came to 12 bases. DNA for the CDR3: TGTGCCAGCACCCCCCTAGGGGCCTACAATGAGCAGTTCTTC. Amino acid sequence: CASTPLGAYNEQFF.

The chain combines TRBV10-2 with TRBJ2-7, with TRBD1 as a possible D gene (6 bases). The germline gives CDR1 WSHSY, CDR2 SAAADI. Trimming stripped 0 bases from V and 1 base from J, with 16 bases between. The CDR3 runs to 17 residues. The CDR3 region is CASSESRGISRSYEQYF. In nucleotides, the CDR3 is TGCGCCAGCAGTGAGTCGAGGGGGATTAGCCGATCCTACGAGCAGTACTTC.

This clone occurred once. The J gene is TRBJ2-3, the V gene TRBV4-1; TRBD2 matches at 15 bases. The ends lost 8 bases at V and 6 bases at J; junction bases unmatched: 12. Germline CDR1 reads MGHRA; CDR2 reads YSYEKL. CDR3 size: 17 residues. CDR3 amino acids: CASRRSGLAGGKDTQYF. The CDR3 bases are TGCGCCAGCCGCCGTTCAGGACTAGCGGGAGGGAAGGATACGCAGTATTTT.

The CDR3, as DNA: TGTGCCAGCAGCTTGTTGCCTAGCGGGGGCGGTGAGCAGTTCTTC. Residues: CASSLLPSGGGEQFF. The chain has TRBV5-6 and TRBJ2-1; the match to TRBD2 covers 10 bases. CDR1 and CDR2 from the germline V gene are SGHDT and YYEEEE. CDR3 length: 15 amino acids. The trim removed 1 base at V and 9 bases at J, leaving 7 bases unmatched.

This CDR3 is CATSSDSSSYNEQFF. CDR3 in DNA: TGTGCCACCAGCTCCGACAGTAGCTCCTACAATGAGCAGTTCTTC. The chain couples TRBV15 to TRBJ2-1, with D possibly TRBD1 on 5 matching bases. The V end lost 5 bases, the J end lost 0 bases, and 11 bases lay between the germline ends. The germline V gene encodes CDR1 LNHNV and CDR2 YYDKDF (reference sequence). This CDR3 has 15 amino acids.

The V gene is TRBV6-5, the J gene TRBJ2-1; 11 bases are a match to TRBD2. The CDR3 contains 15 residues. The ends lost 7 bases at V and 7 bases at J; junction bases unmatched: 9. From germline, CDR1 is MNHEY and CDR2 SVGAGI. The CDR3 region is CASKEVAGGPNEQFF. The CDR3 DNA reads TGTGCCAGCAAGGAGGTAGCGGGAGGGCCGAATGAGCAGTTCTTC.

This clone was detected only once. The J gene is TRBJ2-5, the V gene TRBV7-2, with a weak D call TRBD1 (6 bases). The CDR3 sequence is 12 residues long. Trimming shortened V by 5 bases and J by 5 bases, and 9 bases separated the two germline ends. Germline V gene data show CDR1 as SGHTA and CDR2 as FQGNSA. The CDR3 DNA reads as TGTGCCAGCAGCCCTAGGGGGGAGACCCAGTACTTC. Its protein product is CASSPRGETQYF.